The 2 T cell receptor beta chains below all came from one sample that was sequenced in a study of T cell repertoires in cytomegalovirus infection. In TCRdb, the reads were re-called with MiXCR into one record per CDR3 protein. The repertoire holds roughly 500,000 distinct CDR3 sequences, with 30% to 40% as singletons. No antigens are known for them. Material: cultured PBMCs, obtained from culture after CMV antigen stimulation. The receptors were gathered from a human donor in good health (CMV status not recorded). Some clones in this sample may be carry-over from other donors' samples.

This clonotype was seen more than once but under ten times. The V call is TRBV19, the J call TRBJ2-1, with D tentatively TRBD2 (6 bases). Trimming removed 7 bases from V and 1 base from J, with 14 bases in between. The CDR3 sequence is 15 residues long. CDR1 is LNHDA, CDR2 SQIVND, per germline (reference sequence). For the CDR3, the DNA is TGTGCCAGTACCACAACTAGCTTTTCCTACAATGAGCAGTTCTTC. Translated: CASTTTSFSYNEQFF. Full variable domain (outside the CDR3, taken from reference TRBV19 and TRBJ2-1): DGGITQSPKYLFRKEGQNVTLSCEQNLNHDAMYWYRQDPGQGLRLIYYSQIVNDFQKGDIAEGYSVSREKKESFPLTVTSAQKNPTAFYLCASTTTSFSYNEQFFGPGTRLTVL.

This clonotype came up a few times. V usage is TRBV6-2 or TRBV6-3 and J usage is TRBJ1-2; 7 bases agree with TRBD1. Germline CDR1 reads MNHEY; CDR2 reads SVGEGT. This CDR3 contains 14 residues. J was trimmed by 2 bases and V by 7 bases; bases with no gene match: 7. The DNA of the CDR3 is TGTGCCAGCACCATCGGGACAGCCAACTATGGCTACACCTTC. It translates to CASTIGTANYGYTF.